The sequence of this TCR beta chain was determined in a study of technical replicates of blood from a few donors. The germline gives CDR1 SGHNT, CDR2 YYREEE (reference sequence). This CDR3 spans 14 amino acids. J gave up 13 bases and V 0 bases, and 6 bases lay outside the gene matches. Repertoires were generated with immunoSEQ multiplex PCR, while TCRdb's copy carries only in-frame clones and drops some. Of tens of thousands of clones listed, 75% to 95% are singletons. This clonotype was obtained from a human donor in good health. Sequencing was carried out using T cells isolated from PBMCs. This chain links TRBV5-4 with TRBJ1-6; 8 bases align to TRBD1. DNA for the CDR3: TGTGCCAGCAGCTTGGCAGGGGGCGCCGGCCCCCTCCACTTT. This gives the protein CASSLAGGAGPLHF.